One and the same sample provided the 25 T cell receptor beta chains below, sequenced in a study of post-analysis software for immune sequencing data. Study-level results: When patients were compared with controls, a handful of TRBV segments were more frequent, TRBV5-6, TRBV5-1 and TRBV20-1 among them.

cDNA libraries for TCR beta contained unique molecular identifiers. TCRdb recomputed calls from the PCR reads with MiXCR, one row per CDR3 protein. The sample lists roughly 600,000 distinct CDR3 sequences; roughly 45% were seen once. These receptors are not linked to any known antigen. The material sequenced was blood. The receptors stem from a girl aged 10 to 17 with multiple sclerosis.

This chain uses TRBV29-1 with TRBJ2-5, with D perhaps assigned TRBD1 or TRBD2 (5 bases each). The CDR3 has 13 amino acids. Germline CDR1 reads SQVTM; CDR2 reads ANQGSEA. Trimming took off 5 bases at V and 5 bases at J, with 15 bases between the two ends. The CDR3 sequence: CSVLRGTWETQYF. The DNA of the CDR3 is TGCAGCGTTCTGAGGGGAACCTGGGAGACCCAGTACTTC.

The chain has TRBV20-1 and TRBJ2-3; 14 bases match TRBD2. This CDR3 comprises 16 residues. V lost 3 bases and J lost 1; bases outside the gene matches: 3. Germline V lookup: CDR1 DFQATT, CDR2 SNEGSKA (reference sequence). The CDR3: CSASPGLAGGTDTQYF. CDR3 bases: TGCAGTGCTAGCCCGGGACTAGCGGGGGGCACAGATACGCAGTATTTT.

This clonotype occurred a few times. J is TRBJ1-6 and V is TRBV9, with TRBD1 matching 11 bases. Germline assignment: CDR1 SGDLS and CDR2 YYNGEE. V shed 3 bases and J 10 bases; nucleotides not matched to a gene: 6. The CDR3 is made up of 15 amino acids. CDR3: CASSAAGTGGSPLHF. DNA for the CDR3: TGTGCCAGCAGCGCTGCCGGGACAGGGGGGTCACCCCTCCACTTT.

This clonotype was seen a handful of times. This rearrangement joins TRBV7-9 to TRBJ2-1, with D possibly being TRBD2 (7 bases). The germline CDR1 and CDR2 sequences are SEHNR and FQNEAQ (reference sequence). Between the trimmed V and J ends, which lost 5 bases and 14 bases, there was a span of 16 bases. The CDR3 contains 12 residues. The CDR3 sequence: CASSISGTPKFF. CDR3 nucleotide sequence: TGTGCCAGCAGCATAAGCGGGACACCCAAGTTCTTC.

As for this clonotype: A junction end diverges from the germline sequence, so it may reflect a read error. The genes are TRBV30 and TRBJ1-2, with 8 bases that match TRBD1. CDR1 GTSNPN and CDR2 SVGIG come from the germline V gene (reference sequence). There are 13 residues in the CDR3. The CDR3 coding sequence is TGTGCCAGGAGTGTAGGGACAGGCTATGGCTACACCTTC. This sequence encodes CARSVGTGYGYTF. The full variable domain, its missing parts supplied by reference TRBV30 and TRBJ1-2, is SQTIHQWPATLVQPVGSPLSLECTVEGTSNPNLYWYRQAAGRGLQLLFYSVGIGQISSEVPQNLSASRPQDRQFILSSKKLLLSDSGFYLCARSVGTGYGYTFGSGTRLTVV.

The V gene is TRBV4-1, the J gene TRBJ2-1; no clear D. V lost 0 bases and J 7 bases, leaving 7 bases between the germline ends. The V gene's germline CDR1 is MGHRA and CDR2 YSYEKL. The CDR3 runs to 13 residues. The DNA of the CDR3 is TGCGCCAGCAGCCAAGAGAACGCAAATGAGCAGTTCTTC. It encodes CASSQENANEQFF.

The CDR3 DNA follows: TGTGCCAGCAGTCCCTGGACAGGATTCTCTGGGGCCAACGTCCTGACTTTC. It yields the protein CASSPWTGFSGANVLTF. This rearrangement joins TRBV28 to TRBJ2-6, with 7 bases matching TRBD1. V shed 5 bases, J shed 0 bases, and the junction held 7 bases outside the gene matches. Germline CDR1 reads MDHEN; CDR2 reads SYDVKM. The CDR3 loop spans 17 amino acids.

This clonotype has a handful of counts. The J gene is TRBJ2-3, the V gene TRBV7-8; D may be TRBD1 (5 bases). Trimming took off 1 base at V and 2 bases at J, with 10 bases between the two ends. Looked up from germline, CDR1 is SGHVS and CDR2 is FQNEAQ. CDR3 length: 15 amino acids. The CDR3 nucleotides read TGTGCCAGCAGCTTAGTTCAGGGCTTCACAGATACGCAGTATTTT. It is translated as CASSLVQGFTDTQYF.

V usage is TRBV12-3 or TRBV12-4 and J usage is TRBJ2-1; 8 positions agree with TRBD1. This CDR3 has 16 amino acids. With V trimmed by 5 bases and J by 8 bases, 14 bases remained unmatched. The CDR3 is CASSAPRDRIGDEQFF. CDR3 sequence (DNA): TGTGCCAGCAGTGCACCCCGGGACAGGATTGGCGATGAGCAGTTCTTC.

This clonotype was detected only a few times. This chain uses TRBV15 with TRBJ2-1; the D gene is possibly TRBD2 (7 bases). This CDR3 has 15 amino acids. Looked up from germline, CDR1 is LNHNV and CDR2 is YYDKDF (reference sequence). V was pared by 1 base and J by 6 bases, with 13 bases between. The chain's CDR3 is CATSRVGGGRNEQFF. The CDR3 DNA follows: TGTGCCACCAGCAGAGTAGGGGGAGGGCGCAATGAGCAGTTCTTC.

The chain employs TRBV20-1 and TRBJ1-5, with D maybe TRBD1 (5 bases). Trimming pared 4 bases from V and 0 bases from J, leaving 7 bases between. CDR3 length: 13 residues. Looked up from germline, CDR1 is DFQATT and CDR2 is SNEGSKA (reference sequence). CDR3 region: CSAKGISNQPQHF. The CDR3 DNA sequence: TGCAGTGCTAAGGGGATTAGCAATCAGCCCCAGCATTTT.

This clonotype occurred a few times. This chain joins TRBV10-3 and TRBJ1-4; the match to TRBD1 covers 8 bases. The CDR3 covers 16 residues. V lost 4 bases to trimming and J lost 0 bases; unmatched junction nucleotides: 4. CDR1 ENHRY and CDR2 SYGVKD come from the germline V gene. The CDR3 spells CAISVGQGATNEKLFF. CDR3 nucleotides: TGTGCCATCAGTGTAGGACAGGGAGCAACTAATGAAAAACTGTTTTTT.

This clonotype has a handful of counts. This chain uses TRBV10-3 with TRBJ1-2; unclear D gene. The ends were cut back, 4 bases at V and 6 bases at J, with 15 bases in the middle. Per germline, CDR1 ENHRY and CDR2 SYGVKD. This CDR3 has 14 amino acids. In DNA, the CDR3 is TGTGCCATCAGTGTGGAGGCGGCCTCTGATGGCTACACCTTC. It specifies CAISVEAASDGYTF.

This chain joins TRBV4-1 and TRBJ1-2; D remains unclear. Trimming took off 0 bases at V and 8 bases at J, with 10 bases between the two ends. The CDR3 is 13 amino acids. Looked up from germline, CDR1 is MGHRA and CDR2 is YSYEKL. This CDR3 is CASSQDRYRGYTF. The DNA of the CDR3 is TGCGCCAGCAGCCAAGATAGGTACCGGGGCTACACCTTC.

This clonotype was counted a single time. An end of the junction differs from the germline gene, which may be a read error. The chain couples TRBV12-5 to TRBJ2-7; D not resolved. This CDR3 region has 16 residues. Looked up from germline, CDR1 is LGHNT and CDR2 is FRNRAP. The CDR3 DNA reads TGCGCTAGTGGTGGGTCGAGAAGTGGACCTTACTACGAGCAGTACTTC. Its translation is CASGGSRSGPYYEQYF.

The chain couples TRBV6-5 to TRBJ2-7; D might be TRBD1 or TRBD2, each matching 5 bases. This CDR3 has 15 residues. V lost 2 bases and J lost 4, with 15 bases in between. Germline CDR1 reads MNHEY; CDR2 reads SVGAGI. The CDR3 DNA reads TGTGCCAGCAGTTACCCTGTAGGCAGGGAGTACGAGCAGTACTTC. This gives the protein CASSYPVGREYEQYF.

In DNA form, the CDR3 reads TGTGCCATCAGTGGACAGGGCGGATTGGATGGCTACACCTTC. Amino acids: CAISGQGGLDGYTF. The rearrangement uses TRBV10-3 and TRBJ1-2; TRBD1 agrees at 7 bases. V lost 4 bases and J lost 6; bases outside the gene matches: 8. The V gene's germline CDR1 is ENHRY and CDR2 SYGVKD. The CDR3 consists of 14 residues.

V is TRBV6-5 and J is TRBJ2-1, with 12 bases identical to TRBD2. The germline V gene encodes CDR1 MNHEY and CDR2 SVGAGI. V lost 5 bases to trimming and J lost 9 bases; unmatched junction nucleotides: 11. The CDR3 covers 16 residues. CDR3 amino acids: CASSRRTSGIGGEQFF. CDR3 nucleotide sequence: TGTGCCAGCAGTCGCCGGACTAGCGGGATAGGTGGTGAGCAGTTCTTC.

This clonotype was counted only a few times. The CDR3 nucleotides are TGTGCCAGCAGTTTACAGGCGTACGAGCAGTACTTC. It is translated as CASSLQAYEQYF. The rearrangement joins TRBV12-3 or TRBV12-4 to TRBJ2-7; no definite D call. The ends were cut back, 2 bases at V and 4 bases at J, with 6 bases in the middle. The CDR3 spans 12 residues.

The sample holds a few counts of this clonotype. J is TRBJ2-5 and V is TRBV5-1, with TRBD2 matching over 9 bases. Germline V lookup: CDR1 SGHRS, CDR2 YFSETQ. V was pared by 2 bases and J by 11 bases, with 13 bases of the junction left unmatched. The CDR3 has 15 amino acids. CDR3 nucleotide sequence: TGCGCCAGCAGCTTAAGCGGGGGGTTTTTGGGTGAGCAGTACTTC. This sequence encodes CASSLSGGFLGEQYF.

This rearrangement joins TRBV20-1 to TRBJ1-2; 8 bases are shared with TRBD1. V shed 4 bases, J shed 8 bases, and the junction held 12 bases outside the gene matches. CDR1 and CDR2 (germline): DFQATT, SNEGSKA (reference sequence). The CDR3 has 14 residues. This chain's CDR3 is CSAIKTGVLTGYTF. As DNA, the CDR3 is TGCAGTGCTATTAAGACAGGGGTCCTAACGGGCTACACCTTC.

This clonotype was counted once. The chain couples TRBV6-1 to TRBJ1-1; no clear D. The germline V and J ends were trimmed by 0 bases and 11 bases, with 10 bases remaining between them. The CDR3 runs 12 residues. Germline V CDR1 and CDR2: MNHNS, SASEGT. CDR3 loop: CASSEAWVRAFF. The CDR3 nucleotides are TGTGCCAGCAGTGAAGCGTGGGTGCGGGCTTTCTTT.

Comment on this clonotype: A much bigger clone sits one base away, suggesting this may be a read error. This chain uses TRBV7-6 with TRBJ2-7, with a weak D call TRBD1 (6 bases). The CDR3 runs 15 residues. Germline values: CDR1 SGHVS, CDR2 FNYEAQ. Between the trimmed V and J ends, which lost 1 base and 1 base, there was a span of 11 bases. CDR3 region: CASSLEAGTSYEQYF. In nucleotides, the CDR3 is TGTGCCAGCAGCTTAGAGGCAGGGACATCCTACGAGCAGTACTTC.

The gene calls are TRBV2 and TRBJ1-5, with D hard to call. This CDR3 region has 13 residues. Germline lookup yields CDR1 SNHLY and CDR2 FYNNEI. Trimming took off 3 bases at V and 1 base at J, with 4 bases between the two ends. CDR3 residues: CASSEASNQPQHF. The DNA of the CDR3 is TGTGCCAGCAGTGAGGCAAGCAATCAGCCCCAGCATTTT.

This clonotype has more than one count but fewer than ten. V and J are TRBV4-1 and TRBJ1-5; D possibly corresponds to TRBD1 (5 bases). Trimming pared 1 base from V and 5 bases from J, leaving 9 bases between. CDR1 and CDR2 from the germline V gene are MGHRA and YSYEKL. This CDR3 contains 14 residues. The CDR3 DNA sequence: TGCGCCAGCAGCCAAGGCCCAGGGCATCAGCCCCAGCATTTT. Translation: CASSQGPGHQPQHF.